A selection of T cell receptor beta chains follows, all from one sample in a study of blood T cell repertoires in COVID-19. Some clones are missing from TCRdb's copy, which holds only in-frame ones; the method was immunoSEQ multiplex PCR. The sample has 270,000 or so clones; approximately 90% are singletons. Sequencing used PBMCs or T cells enriched from blood (not recorded which). These receptors all come from a woman aged 40 to 50 with acute COVID-19. Both conserved end residues are part of each CDR3. The order of the fields is D gene, J gene, V gene, clone size, CDR3 DNA, CDR3 protein. A D gene is named only where the DNA matches it firmly. Some rows have no size entry. The others give once, few or many, or a class for an expanded clone.

>-|TRBJ1-6|TRBV7-3|-
TGTGCCAGCAGCTCGCAGGGGACCCATAATTCACCCCTCCACTTT
CASSSQGTHNSPLHF
>TRBD1|TRBJ2-4|TRBV10-3|-
TGTGCCATCAACGACAGGGGTGACAAAAACATTCAGTACTTC
CAINDRGDKNIQYF
>-|TRBJ1-6|TRBV27|-
TGTGCCAGCAGTTGGATCCGGGACAAGTTTTCACCCCTCCACTTT
CASSWIRDKFSPLHF
>-|TRBJ1-5|TRBV30|-
TGTGCCTGGGCGACAGATTATAGCAATCAGCCCCAGCATTTT
CAWATDYSNQPQHF
>-|TRBJ2-2|TRBV4-1|-
TGCGCCAGCAGCCAAGGACTCACCGGGGAGCTGTTTTTT
CASSQGLTGELFF
>TRBD2|TRBJ2-1|TRBV19|once
TGTGCCAGTAGAAGGACTAGCGGAAACAATGAGCAGTTCTTC
CASRRTSGNNEQFF
>-|TRBJ2-2|TRBV13|once
TGTGCCAGCAGCTCTGGAATGGTCGGGGCCGGGGAGCTGTTTTTT
CASSSGMVGAGELFF
>-|TRBJ1-2|TRBV24-1|-
TGTGCCACCAGGGGCGGGGGCCATGGCTACACCTTC
CATRGGGHGYTF
>-|TRBJ2-1|TRBV21-1|-
TGTGCCAGCAGCAAAGGGAGAGCGGGCCCCCCAAGGAGCTCCTACAATGAGCAGTTCTTC
CASSKGRAGPPRSSYNEQFF
>-|TRBJ2-1|TRBV7-8|-
TGTGCCAGCAGCTTAGGGGCATCCGCCGCCTCCTACAATGAGCAGTTCTTC
CASSLGASAASYNEQFF
>-|TRBJ2-1|TRBV3-1/TRBV3-2|-
TGTGCCAGCAGCCAAGAGGTCTCCAGGGGTACCGACGGGAATGAGCAGTTCTTC
CASSQEVSRGTDGNEQFF
>-|TRBJ1-1|TRBV24-1|-
TGTGCCACCAGGGAGGCAGGTGGGAACACTGAAGCTTTCTTT
CATREAGGNTEAFF
>-|TRBJ1-1|TRBV5-4|-
TGTGCCAGCAGCACCCCGGGACTTGAATTTGAAGCTTTCTTT
CASSTPGLEFEAFF
>-|TRBJ2-2|TRBV2|once
TGTGCCAGCAGGCCTATCCGGGACTCTGACACCGGGGAGCTGTTTTTT
CASRPIRDSDTGELFF
>TRBD1|TRBJ1-5|TRBV7-8|-
TGTGCCAGCAGCCCGTATGGTGCCGGGGACAGCACTGGGCCCCAGCATTTT
CASSPYGAGDSTGPQHF
>-|TRBJ1-1|TRBV3-1/TRBV3-2|few
TGTGCCAGCAGCCAGAGCCCCCTTCAGGGTGAAGCTTTCTTT
CASSQSPLQGEAFF
>-|TRBJ1-1|TRBV15|once
TGTGCCACCAGCAGAGACAGGGGATGGGGCACTGAAGCTTTCTTT
CATSRDRGWGTEAFF
>TRBD2|TRBJ2-1|TRBV4-2|-
TGTGCCAGCAGCCAAGATGCGGGAGGGCGGGTTGAGCAGTTCTTC
CASSQDAGGRVEQFF
>-|TRBJ1-5|TRBV28|-
TGTGCCAGCAGTCCACAATATCAGCCCCAGCATTTT
CASSPQYQPQHF
>TRBD2|TRBJ2-1|TRBV10-3|once
TGTGCCATCGTGGCTGATGGAGGGAGGGAGGGTGAGCAGTTCTTC
CAIVADGGREGEQFF
>-|TRBJ1-2|TRBV18|-
TGTGCCAGCTCACCTAACATCAGATCAGGGGATGGCTACACCTTC
CASSPNIRSGDGYTF
>TRBD1|TRBJ2-1|TRBV3-1/TRBV3-2|once
TGTGCCAGCAGCCAGACTCCGGGACAGGGGGGATGGGAGCAGTTCTTC
CASSQTPGQGGWEQFF
>-|TRBJ1-2|TRBV19|-
TGTGCCAGTAGTATAAACGGTGACTATGGCTACACCTTC
CASSINGDYGYTF
>-|TRBJ2-1|TRBV18|-
TGTGCCAGCTCACCACGAATAACGTCCGGCAATGAGCAGTTCTTC
CASSPRITSGNEQFF
>-|TRBJ1-1|TRBV3-1/TRBV3-2|-
TGTGCCAGCAGCCCCGAACAGGCGAACACTGAAGCTTTCTTT
CASSPEQANTEAFF
>-|TRBJ2-5|TRBV6-1|-
TGTGCCAGCAGTGAATTTGGGAGAGGGGAGACCCAGTACTTC
CASSEFGRGETQYF
>-|TRBJ2-5|TRBV3-1/TRBV3-2|-
TGTGCCAGCAGCCAAGATAGGTGGGGGACACCGGATTCCCAAGAGACCCAGTACTTC
CASSQDRWGTPDSQETQYF
>TRBD2|TRBJ2-3|TRBV5-1|-
TGCGCCAGCCGAAGCGGGAGCGCAGCAGATACGCAGTATTTT
CASRSGSAADTQYF
>TRBD2|TRBJ2-3|TRBV5-1|-
TGCGCCAGCAGTCGACTAGCGGGCTCAACAGATACGCAGTATTTT
CASSRLAGSTDTQYF
>-|TRBJ1-5|TRBV19|-
TGTGCCAGTAGTTTTCTACAGGGTCAGCCCCAGCATTTT
CASSFLQGQPQHF